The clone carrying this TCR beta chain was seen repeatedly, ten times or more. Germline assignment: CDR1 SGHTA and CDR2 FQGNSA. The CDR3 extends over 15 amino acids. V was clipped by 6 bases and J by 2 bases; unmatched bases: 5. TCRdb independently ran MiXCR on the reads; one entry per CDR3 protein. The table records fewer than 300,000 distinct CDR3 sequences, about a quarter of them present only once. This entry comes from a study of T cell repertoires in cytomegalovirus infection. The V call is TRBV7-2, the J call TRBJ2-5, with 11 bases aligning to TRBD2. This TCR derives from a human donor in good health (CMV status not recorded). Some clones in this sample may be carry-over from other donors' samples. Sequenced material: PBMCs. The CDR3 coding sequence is TGTGCCAGCAGACTTGGGACTAGCGGACAAGAGACCCAGTACTTC. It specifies CASRLGTSGQETQYF.